The rows below give T cell receptor beta chains drawn from one sample of a study of beta chain features in type 1 diabetes. The repertoire was sequenced with immunoSEQ multiplex PCR; TCRdb's copy has only in-frame clones and lacks some. This table has roughly 300,000 clones, approximately 15% appearing once. What was sequenced was naive CD4+ T cells from blood. All receptors derive from a man aged 25 to 40 with type 1 diabetes. CDR3s include the opening cysteine and the closing phenylalanine or tryptophan. A D gene is named only where the DNA matches it firmly. Not all rows give a size; the values are once, few, many and, for expanded clones, a class.

J: TRBJ2-7; D: TRBD2; V: TRBV19; size: .; CDR3: CASSIRTSGVSYEQYF; DNA: TGTGCCAGTAGTATTCGGACTAGCGGGGTTTCTTACGAGCAGTACTTC
J: TRBJ2-1; D: .; V: TRBV19; size: .; CDR3: CASSIGGSGAYNEQFF; DNA: TGTGCCAGTAGTATAGGGGGTAGCGGAGCTTACAATGAGCAGTTCTTC
J: TRBJ2-7; D: .; V: TRBV4-2; size: few; CDR3: CASSQVETGTSRTSYEQYF; DNA: TGTGCCAGCAGCCAAGTAGAGACCGGGACTTCTAGAACCTCCTACGAGCAGTACTTC
J: TRBJ2-1; D: .; V: TRBV2; size: few; CDR3: CASSEQGIDEQFF; DNA: TGTGCCAGCAGTGAACAGGGAATCGATGAGCAGTTCTTC
J: TRBJ2-7; D: .; V: TRBV28; size: .; CDR3: CASNNDSRWGSKDSYEQYF; DNA: TGTGCCAGCAATAATGACTCGCGATGGGGCAGCAAAGACTCCTACGAGCAGTACTTC
J: TRBJ2-3; D: TRBD2; V: TRBV6-1; size: .; CDR3: CASSEGVTSGPSTDTQYF; DNA: TGTGCCAGCAGTGAAGGAGTGACTAGCGGGCCTAGCACAGATACGCAGTATTTT
J: TRBJ2-7; D: .; V: TRBV7-2; size: .; CDR3: CASSHPQGREQYF; DNA: TGTGCCAGCAGCCACCCCCAGGGGCGGGAGCAGTACTTC
J: TRBJ2-1; D: TRBD2; V: TRBV5-1; size: few; CDR3: CASSLDGRSSYNEQFF; DNA: TGCGCCAGCAGCTTAGACGGGAGGAGCTCCTACAATGAGCAGTTCTTC
J: TRBJ2-4; D: .; V: TRBV11-2; size: few; CDR3: CASSLDLGGQRNIQYF; DNA: TGTGCCAGCAGCTTAGATCTGGGTGGACAGAGAAACATTCAGTACTTC
J: TRBJ2-5; D: .; V: TRBV7-6; size: few; CDR3: CASSRPGQGRETQYF; DNA: TGTGCCAGCAGCCGGCCCGGACAAGGGCGGGAGACCCAGTACTTC
J: TRBJ2-1; D: TRBD1; V: TRBV5-4; size: few; CDR3: CASSSPGGLYNEQFF; DNA: TGTGCCAGCAGCTCACCAGGGGGCCTCTACAATGAGCAGTTCTTC
J: TRBJ1-4; D: .; V: TRBV11-2; size: .; CDR3: CASSLLGGSGEKLFF; DNA: TGTGCCAGCAGCCTCCTGGGGGGGTCCGGCGAAAAACTGTTTTTT
J: TRBJ2-7; D: TRBD2; V: TRBV5-1; size: few; CDR3: CASSWNERENYEQYF; DNA: TGCGCCAGCAGCTGGAACGAGCGGGAGAACTACGAGCAGTACTTC
J: TRBJ1-4; D: TRBD1; V: TRBV7-9; size: few; CDR3: CASSFSLGTGIILEKLFF; DNA: TGTGCCAGCAGCTTTTCACTCGGGACAGGGATCATTCTGGAAAAACTGTTTTTT
J: TRBJ2-3; D: .; V: TRBV9; size: .; CDR3: CASSVGIPRSTDTQYF; DNA: TGTGCCAGCAGCGTCGGGATTCCCCGAAGCACAGATACGCAGTATTTT
J: TRBJ1-2; D: .; V: TRBV19; size: .; CDR3: CASSIEGRTGKYGYTF; DNA: TGTGCCAGTAGTATCGAAGGGCGCACAGGGAAGTATGGCTACACCTTC
J: TRBJ2-2; D: .; V: TRBV5-4; size: few; CDR3: CASSLAGLGKELFF; DNA: TGTGCCAGCAGCTTGGCAGGGCTGGGGAAGGAGCTGTTTTTT
J: TRBJ1-4; D: .; V: TRBV7-2; size: .; CDR3: CASSLGGGYEKLFF; DNA: TGTGCCAGCAGCTTAGGGGGAGGTTATGAAAAACTGTTTTTT
J: TRBJ2-1; D: .; V: TRBV5-6; size: .; CDR3: CASSLDPGAHNEQFF; DNA: TGTGCCAGCAGCTTGGATCCGGGAGCTCACAATGAGCAGTTCTTC
J: TRBJ1-4; D: TRBD1; V: TRBV7-2; size: few; CDR3: CASSLGTGVDKLFF; DNA: TGTGCCAGCAGCCTGGGGACAGGGGTTGACAAGCTGTTTTTT
J: TRBJ2-5; D: TRBD1; V: TRBV5-1; size: .; CDR3: CASSRRQGPSETQYF; DNA: TGCGCCAGCAGCAGAAGACAGGGGCCCTCGGAGACCCAGTACTTC
J: TRBJ1-3; D: TRBD1; V: TRBV9; size: .; CDR3: CASSTRQGSRNTIYF; DNA: TGTGCCAGCAGCACCCGACAGGGGAGTCGAAACACCATATATTTT
J: TRBJ2-3; D: .; V: TRBV28; size: few; CDR3: CASSSGVTDTQYF; DNA: TGTGCCAGCAGTTCAGGGGTCACAGATACGCAGTATTTT
J: TRBJ2-5; D: TRBD2; V: TRBV4-2; size: few; CDR3: CASSQENSGRVETQYF; DNA: TGTGCCAGCAGCCAAGAAAATAGCGGGAGAGTTGAGACCCAGTACTTC
J: TRBJ2-1; D: TRBD2; V: TRBV7-8; size: .; CDR3: CASSWRAGSSYNEQFF; DNA: TGTGCCAGCAGCTGGAGAGCGGGGAGCTCCTACAATGAGCAGTTCTTC
J: TRBJ2-3; D: .; V: TRBV18; size: few; CDR3: CASSLTDTQYF; DNA: TGTGCCAGCTCCCTCACAGATACGCAGTATTTT
J: TRBJ2-1; D: TRBD2; V: TRBV5-1; size: few; CDR3: CASSLNSGRANEQFF; DNA: TGCGCCAGCAGCTTGAATAGCGGGAGGGCCAATGAGCAGTTCTTC
J: TRBJ2-7; D: TRBD2; V: TRBV18; size: few; CDR3: CASSPATSGIHEQYF; DNA: TGTGCCAGCTCACCCGCGACTAGCGGGATCCACGAGCAGTACTTC
J: TRBJ2-5; D: .; V: TRBV29-1; size: .; CDR3: CSAGLRGETQYF; DNA: TGCAGCGCCGGACTGCGAGGGGAGACCCAGTACTTC
J: TRBJ2-1; D: TRBD2; V: TRBV18; size: few; CDR3: CASSPWEGSYNEQFF; DNA: TGTGCCAGCTCACCATGGGAGGGCTCCTACAATGAGCAGTTCTTC
J: TRBJ2-5; D: TRBD2; V: TRBV7-2; size: .; CDR3: CASSLGYGRETQYF; DNA: TGTGCCAGCAGCTTAGGTTACGGGAGGGAGACCCAGTACTTC
J: TRBJ1-1; D: .; V: TRBV7-9; size: few; CDR3: CASSPSVVMNTEAFF; DNA: TGTGCCAGCAGCCCAAGCGTAGTCATGAACACTGAAGCTTTCTTT
J: TRBJ1-3; D: TRBD1; V: TRBV7-9; size: few; CDR3: CASTAGQGLSGNTIYF; DNA: TGTGCCAGCACCGCCGGACAGGGACTCTCTGGAAACACCATATATTTT
J: TRBJ2-7; D: TRBD1; V: TRBV6-6; size: .; CDR3: CASSYAGTGDYEQYF; DNA: TGTGCCAGCAGTTACGCCGGGACAGGGGACTACGAGCAGTACTTC
J: TRBJ1-2; D: TRBD1; V: TRBV16; size: .; CDR3: CASSQRDRAYGYTF; DNA: TGTGCCAGCAGCCAACGTGACAGGGCCTATGGCTACACCTTC
J: TRBJ2-1; D: TRBD1; V: TRBV28; size: .; CDR3: CASSKQGVARGYNEQFF; DNA: TGTGCCAGCAGTAAACAGGGGGTGGCTCGGGGCTACAATGAGCAGTTCTTC
J: TRBJ2-7; D: TRBD2; V: TRBV25-1; size: .; CDR3: CASSAIAGASGGQYF; DNA: TGTGCCAGCAGCGCGATAGCGGGAGCATCGGGAGGACAGTACTTC
J: TRBJ2-1; D: TRBD2; V: TRBV18; size: .; CDR3: CASSPPGLAPEEQFF; DNA: TGTGCCAGCTCACCACCGGGACTAGCACCGGAGGAGCAGTTCTTC
J: TRBJ2-3; D: .; V: TRBV18; size: few; CDR3: CASSPPDRGSRTDTQYF; DNA: TGTGCCAGCTCACCACCAGACCGCGGATCCCGCACAGATACGCAGTATTTT
J: TRBJ2-3; D: TRBD2; V: TRBV9; size: few; CDR3: CASSVATSDTDTQYF; DNA: TGTGCCAGCAGCGTAGCGACTAGCGACACAGATACGCAGTATTTT
J: TRBJ1-5; D: .; V: TRBV18; size: few; CDR3: CASSPRAGNNQPQHF; DNA: TGTGCCAGCTCACCACGGGCAGGTAACAATCAGCCCCAGCATTTT
J: TRBJ2-7; D: .; V: TRBV5-6; size: few; CDR3: CASSPDSSYEQYF; DNA: TGTGCCAGCAGCCCGGACAGCTCCTACGAGCAGTACTTC
J: TRBJ2-7; D: TRBD1; V: TRBV27; size: few; CDR3: CASSLRTGTGGSYEQYF; DNA: TGTGCCAGCAGTCTCCGTACCGGGACAGGCGGCTCCTACGAGCAGTACTTC